This TCR beta chain stems from a study of cytomegalovirus exposure and HLA in healthy donors. V lost 7 bases, J lost 7 bases, and 7 bases stayed unmatched. Germline V gene lookup returns CDR1 LNHDA and CDR2 SQIVND (reference sequence). This CDR3 comprises 14 residues. Assay used: immunoSEQ multiplex PCR; TCRdb lists only in-frame clones, some missing. Here the sample spans a few hundred thousand clones, roughly 89% being singletons. Source material: PBMCs. The TCR sequence derives from a young woman in good health and CMV-seronegative. The V and J genes are TRBV19 and TRBJ1-4, with 9 positions matching TRBD1. For the CDR3, the DNA is TGTGCCAGTAACCAACAGGGGGCCGGTGAAAAACTGTTTTTT. Translating gives CASNQQGAGEKLFF.